The clone carrying this T cell receptor (beta chain) was picked up many times. The antigen is unknown. This CDR3 is built from 14 residues. Germline V CDR1 and CDR2: MNHEY, SMNVEV (reference sequence). The V and J ends lost 5 bases and 4 bases, in that order; junction bases with no gene match: 7. This sample was taken from a study of T cells in Graves' hyperthyroidism and ophthalmopathy. Researchers took RNA transcripts and amplified the TCR beta CDR3 regions from them. The HTBI primer set served for first-round RT-PCR of the TCR CDR3. TCRdb analysed the multiplex PCR reads with MiXCR anew, one entry per CDR3 protein. The sample lists 550,000 to 700,000 distinct CDR3 sequences; about 45% were seen once. Not enrolled were patients with uncontrolled infection, other autoimmune disease, pregnancy or lactation. Orbital computed tomography, thyroid ultrasound, serum thyroxine and TRAb, and clinical symptoms together informed the diagnoses.

Study-level findings and limits: Before onset, by a median of approximately 6.8 months, the model predicted ophthalmopathy.

The TCR sequence derives from an adult woman with Graves' disease, either hyperthyroidism or ophthalmopathy (not recorded which). Sequenced: peripheral blood or thyroid tissue (not recorded which). The chain couples TRBV27 to TRBJ1-2; 7 bases are shared with TRBD1. In nucleotides, the CDR3 is TGTGCCAGCAGTAACAGACAGGGACGCTATGGCTACACCTTC. This encodes CASSNRQGRYGYTF.